The 16 T cell receptor beta chains below were found in one sample sequenced in a study of T cells after yellow fever vaccination. TCRdb used MiXCR to reprocess the 5' RACE reads, holding one entry per CDR3 protein. This table holds about 340,000 distinct CDR3 sequences, 7.5% to 9% found once. Sample: PBMCs, taken on the day of the first yellow fever vaccination. The receptors shown here come from a man in his late teens or twenties who received the YFV17D yellow fever vaccine.

This clonotype was recorded a few times. The chain links TRBV11-1 to TRBJ1-6; 10 bases fit TRBD1. Germline V gives CDR1 SGHAT, CDR2 FQDESV (reference sequence). The CDR3 sequence is 16 residues long. J was trimmed by 7 bases and V by 5 bases; bases with no gene match: 8. CDR3 sequence (DNA): TGTGCCAGCAGCCGTCGAGGGACAGGGGTAAATTCACCCCTCCACTTT. It specifies CASSRRGTGVNSPLHF. Using reference TRBV11-1 and TRBJ1-6 for the parts outside the CDR3, the full variable domain is EAEVAQSPRYKITEKSQAVAFWCDPISGHATLYWYRQILGQGPELLVQFQDESVVDDSQLPKDRFSAERLKGVDSTLKIQPAELGDSAMYLCASSRRGTGVNSPLHFGNGTRLTVT.

This clonotype was seen repeatedly, ten times or more. The chain links TRBV7-9 to TRBJ1-2; tentatively, D is TRBD1 (5 bases). The CDR3 consists of 12 residues. Trimming took 5 bases from V and 5 from J, leaving 9 bases between them. Germline V gene lookup returns CDR1 SEHNR and CDR2 FQNEAQ (reference sequence). The CDR3 region is CASSITGYGYTF. The CDR3 DNA follows: TGTGCCAGCAGCATCACAGGATATGGCTACACCTTC.

The chain has TRBV27 and TRBJ2-7, with a possible D match to TRBD1 (5 bases). V lost 5 bases, J lost 3 bases, and 11 bases lay in between. The CDR3 runs 13 residues. Germline CDR1 is MNHEY and CDR2 is SMNVEV (reference sequence). The CDR3 sequence is CASSPRVNYEQYV. CDR3 coding DNA: TGTGCCAGCAGTCCCAGGGTAAACTACGAGCAGTACGTC.

The CDR3 coding sequence is TGTGCCAGCAGCCAAGATCCGGAACAGAAGCAGCATTTT. Translated: CASSQDPEQKQHF. The chain recombines TRBV3-1 with TRBJ1-5; D is unresolved. The CDR3 runs to 13 residues. Germline assignment: CDR1 LGHDT and CDR2 YNNKEL (reference sequence). V gave up 0 bases and J gave up 13 bases, with 13 bases separating them.

In this sample, this clonotype turned up a few times. This chain connects TRBV20-1 to TRBJ2-5; 7 positions agree with TRBD2. The CDR3 is 14 amino acids. Trimming removed 8 bases from V and 5 bases from J; junction bases left unmatched: 14. Germline CDR1 DFQATT, CDR2 SNEGSKA (reference sequence). CDR3 in amino acids: CSFYRLAEGETQYF. CDR3 DNA sequence: TGCAGTTTTTACCGTCTAGCGGAGGGGGAGACCCAGTACTTC.

V gene TRBV7-2 combines with J gene TRBJ2-1; maybe TRBD2 (5 bases). CDR1 is SGHTA and CDR2 is FQGNSA in the germline V gene. V was pared by 4 bases and J by 2 bases, with 12 bases between. This CDR3 has 15 residues. Here the CDR3 DNA reads TGTGCCAGCAGCTCCCAATTCGGGGCCTACAATGAGCAGTTCTTC. Translated, it gives CASSSQFGAYNEQFF. The full variable domain, with the rest looked up from reference TRBV7-2 and TRBJ2-1, is GAGVSQSPSNKVTEKGKDVELRCDPISGHTALYWYRQSLGQGLEFLIYFQGNSAPDKSGLPSDRFSAERTGGSVSTLTIQRTQQEDSAVYLCASSSQFGAYNEQFFGPGTRLTVL.

This clonotype was seen only a few times. The chain couples TRBV9 to TRBJ2-3; D is perhaps TRBD2 (7 bases). Trimming stripped 0 bases from V and 0 bases from J, with 11 bases between. The CDR3 covers 16 residues. Germline CDR1 is SGDLS and CDR2 is YYNGEE. CDR3 in amino acids: CASSVGEGGSTDTQYF. The DNA for the CDR3 is TGTGCCAGCAGCGTAGGGGAGGGGGGGAGCACAGATACGCAGTATTTT.

This clonotype appeared a few times. The chain uses TRBV2 and TRBJ2-5; D unresolved. This CDR3 has 15 residues. The V end lost 3 bases, the J end lost 4 bases, and 15 bases lay between the germline ends. From germline, CDR1 is SNHLY and CDR2 FYNNEI. CDR3 sequence reads: CASSDLGFSGETQYF. DNA of the CDR3: TGTGCCAGCAGTGATCTGGGTTTCTCAGGAGAGACCCAGTACTTC.

V is TRBV2 and J is TRBJ2-7; no clear D. This CDR3 has 15 amino acids. V lost 2 bases, J lost 3 bases, and 14 bases lay in between. In germline, CDR1 is SNHLY, CDR2 FYNNEI. CDR3 coding DNA: TGTGCCAGCAGTGAATCCCAGGTCACTTTCTACGAGCAGTACTTC. Translation gives CASSESQVTFYEQYF.

This clonotype was picked up many times. The V call is TRBV5-4, the J call TRBJ2-1, with unresolved D. Trimming shortened V by 0 bases and J by 0 bases, and 7 bases separated the two germline ends. The germline V gene has CDR1 SGHNT and CDR2 YYREEE (reference sequence). This CDR3 is 15 amino acids long. This chain's CDR3 is CASSLAPSSYNEQFF. CDR3 nucleotide sequence: TGTGCCAGCAGCTTGGCTCCTAGCTCCTACAATGAGCAGTTCTTC.

In DNA, the CDR3 is TGTGCCAGCAGCGTAGCTTTAGAGGGGCGGCACGAGCAGTACTTC. Amino acid sequence: CASSVALEGRHEQYF. The chain carries TRBV9 and TRBJ2-7, with D tentatively TRBD1 or TRBD2 (5 bases each). The CDR3 is 15 amino acids. Germline-derived CDR1 and CDR2 are SGDLS and YYNGEE. Trimming left V 0 bases short and J 5 bases short, with 15 bases between.

This clonotype was observed a handful of times. CDR3 nucleotide sequence: TGCAGTGCTAGAGATTTGGCGTCCGGCTACACCTTC. This translates into CSARDLASGYTF. The V gene is TRBV20-1, the J gene TRBJ1-2; D is undetermined. Germline V gene data show CDR1 as DFQATT and CDR2 as SNEGSKA (reference sequence). This CDR3 is 12 amino acids long. V was shortened by 0 bases and J by 8 bases, with 10 bases between the two germline ends.

This clonotype was detected only a few times. This rearrangement joins TRBV4-1 to TRBJ2-5, with D maybe TRBD1 (5 bases). Trimming took off 5 bases at V and 1 base at J, with 14 bases between the two ends. The CDR3 contains 15 residues. CDR1 and CDR2 (germline): MGHRA, YSYEKL. CDR3 sequence (DNA): TGCGCCAGCAGCGTGGGGCGGCCCTCCCAAGAGACCCAGTACTTC. This encodes CASSVGRPSQETQYF.

A few counts support this clonotype. The chain employs TRBV21-1 and TRBJ2-7; TRBD1 is taken as the D call from the table, unchecked against the DNA. TRBV21-1 is a pseudogene locus. The length of the CDR3 is 17 residues. The chain's CDR3 is CASSKARIETGDNEQYV. The DNA of the CDR3 is TGTGCCAGCAGCAAAGCGCGTATTGAGACAGGGGACAACGAGCAGTACGTC.

This clonotype was picked up a small number of times. The V call is TRBV20-1, the J call TRBJ1-2, with D uncertain. Trimming took off 3 bases at V and 4 bases at J, with 15 bases between the two ends. The CDR3 is 14 amino acids. Germline V gives CDR1 DFQATT, CDR2 SNEGSKA (reference sequence). In DNA, the CDR3 is TGCAGTGCTAGTTCCAGGCAACTCGGCTATGGCTACACCTTC. As protein: CSASSRQLGYGYTF.

This clonotype was observed many times. The chain combines TRBV11-2 with TRBJ2-3; weak D call: TRBD2 (7 bases). Germline CDR1 is SGHAT and CDR2 is FQNNGV. Trimming left V 1 base short and J 2 bases short, with 13 bases between. The CDR3 contains 16 residues. The CDR3 region is CASSLGAGASTDTQYF. CDR3 nucleotide sequence: TGTGCCAGCAGCTTAGGGGCGGGGGCCTCCACAGATACGCAGTATTTT. Variable domain in full (rest from reference TRBV11-2 and TRBJ2-3): EAGVAQSPRYKIIEKRQSVAFWCNPISGHATLYWYQQILGQGPKLLIQFQNNGVVDDSQLPKDRFSAERLKGVDSTLKIQPAKLEDSAVYLCASSLGAGASTDTQYFGPGTRLTVL.